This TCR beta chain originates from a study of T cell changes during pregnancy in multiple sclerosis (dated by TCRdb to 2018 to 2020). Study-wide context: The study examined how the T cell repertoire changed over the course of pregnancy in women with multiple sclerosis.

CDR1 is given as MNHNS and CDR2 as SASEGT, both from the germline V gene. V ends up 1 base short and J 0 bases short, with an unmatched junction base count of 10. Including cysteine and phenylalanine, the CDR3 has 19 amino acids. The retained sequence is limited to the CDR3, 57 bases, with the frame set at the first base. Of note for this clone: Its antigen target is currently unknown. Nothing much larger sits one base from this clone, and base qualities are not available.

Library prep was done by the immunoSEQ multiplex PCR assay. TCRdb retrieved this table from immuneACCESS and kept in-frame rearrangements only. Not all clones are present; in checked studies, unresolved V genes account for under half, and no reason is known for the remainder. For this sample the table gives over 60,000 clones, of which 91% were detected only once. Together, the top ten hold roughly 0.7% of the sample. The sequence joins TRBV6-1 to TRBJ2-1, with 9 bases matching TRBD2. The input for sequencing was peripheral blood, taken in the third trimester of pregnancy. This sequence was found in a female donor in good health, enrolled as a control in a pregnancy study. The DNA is TGTGCCAGCAGTGAAGGGGTGAGGGCGGGAGGGAGCTCCTACAATGAGCAGTTCTTC. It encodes CASSEGVRAGGSSYNEQFF.